One T cell receptor beta chain is described in this entry. What it recognizes is unknown. These data come from a study of OX40 agonist ivuxolimab in advanced cancers. Study-wide context: The dose of intravenous ivuxolimab that patients received every 2 weeks ranged from 0.01 to 10 mg/kg.

No patient had autoimmune disease or received systemic immunosuppression. Cycle 7 day 1, cycle 4 day 1, and baseline were the timepoints at which blood was sampled. This CDR3 spans 12 amino acids. CDR1 is MGHDK, CDR2 SYGVNS, per germline. V gave up 4 bases and J gave up 0 bases, with 3 bases separating them. Study-wide results and limits: With doses of 0.1 to 3.0 mg/kg, CD4+ and CD8+ blood T cells had undergone clonal expansion by week 6.

Assay used: immunoSEQ multiplex PCR; TCRdb lists only in-frame clones, some missing. This table holds around 55,000 clones, roughly 87% found once. The source is an adult with an advanced solid tumor such as melanoma, head and neck, liver or kidney cancer. The genes are TRBV25-1 and TRBJ1-1; D remains unclear. The material was CD4+ or CD8+ T cells sorted from blood, obtained in a trial of the OX40 agonist ivuxolimab. In nucleotides, the CDR3 is TGTGCCAGCAGTGGATTGAACACTGAAGCTTTCTTT. It encodes CASSGLNTEAFF. Full variable domain (missing parts from reference TRBV25-1 and TRBJ1-1): EADIYQTPRYLVIGTGKKITLECSQTMGHDKMYWYQQDPGMELHLIHYSYGVNSTEKGDLSSESTVSRIRTEHFPLTLESARPSHTSQYLCASSGLNTEAFFGQGTRLTVV.